This T cell receptor (beta chain) is from a study of cytomegalovirus exposure and HLA in healthy donors. The protocol was immunoSEQ multiplex PCR, while the TCRdb copy is restricted to in-frame clones and leaves out a portion. Among some 86,000 clones listed, 93% were seen once. Germline values: CDR1 GTSNPN, CDR2 SVGIG (reference sequence). The J segment lost 4 bases and the V segment lost 5 bases, leaving 7 bases of the junction unmatched. The CDR3 has 13 residues. This clone was counted only a few times. The TCR sequence derives from a woman in her 30s in good health and CMV-seronegative. The material sequenced was PBMCs. V and J are TRBV30 and TRBJ1-1; TRBD1 aligns across 7 bases. The CDR3 DNA reads as TGTGCCTGGTCACAGGGGATGGTCACTGAAGCTTTCTTT. Translated, it gives CAWSQGMVTEAFF.